Below, 29 T cell receptor beta chains from the same sample are listed, as sequenced in a study of CD8 T cells in ankylosing spondylitis. Each CDR3 protein gets one entry after TCRdb re-called the 5' RACE reads with MiXCR. This sample has 700,000 to 1,000,000 distinct CDR3 sequences, with about 11% found just once. Their antigen targets remain unknown. Study-level results: Within ankylosing spondylitis blood, a TCR beta motif made up of roughly eight highly homologous variants appeared to be characteristic.

The sample consisted of blood, either unsorted or a sorted T cell fraction (not recorded which). These receptor sequences come from a male donor with ankylosing spondylitis.

The chain employs TRBV7-9 and TRBJ1-4; D unresolved. Germline V gene sequence: CDR1 SEHNR, CDR2 FQNEAQ (reference sequence). The V and J ends lost 5 bases and 7 bases respectively, with 14 bases between them. The CDR3 is 14 amino acids. The CDR3 bases are TGTGCCAGCAGCATGCTCCAAGTGCTTGAAAAACTGTTTTTT. Protein: CASSMLQVLEKLFF. The entire variable domain, with the rest obtained from reference TRBV7-9 and TRBJ1-4, is as follows: DTGVSQNPRHKITKRGQNVTFRCDPISEHNRLYWYRQTLGQGPEFLTYFQNEAQLEKSRLLSDRFSAERPKGSFSTLEIQRTEQGDSAMYLCASSMLQVLEKLFFGSGTQLSVL.

Concerning this clonotype itself: The junction departs from the called germline gene at one end, perhaps through a read error. This chain links TRBV19 with TRBJ1-1; D is undetermined. The CDR3 length is 13 residues. Germline lookup yields CDR1 LNHDA and CDR2 SQIVND (reference sequence). The CDR3 protein is CASSIRGNAEAFF. CDR3 DNA: TGTGCCAGTAGTATCCGAGGGAACGCTGAAGCTTTCTTT.

This clonotype was seen more than once but under ten times. The gene calls are TRBV7-8 and TRBJ2-3; 7 nucleotides match TRBD1. The CDR3 has 13 residues. Germline lookup yields CDR1 SGHVS and CDR2 FQNEAQ. With 5 bases clipped from V and 5 bases from J, the junction kept 4 bases outside the gene matches. CDR3 protein: CASSQTGRDTQYF. The CDR3 DNA reads as TGTGCCAGCAGCCAGACAGGGAGAGATACGCAGTATTTT.

The chain employs TRBV28 and TRBJ1-1, with D possibly TRBD1 on 5 matching bases. The V end was cut by 8 bases, the J end by 5 bases, with 21 bases between. This CDR3 comprises 15 residues. CDR1 and CDR2 (germline): MDHEN, SYDVKM. The DNA of the CDR3 is TGTGCCAGCGCTCAGGCGGAGGGGTCGAAGACTGAAGCTTTCTTT. Protein product: CASAQAEGSKTEAFF. Filled out from reference TRBV28 and TRBJ1-1, the complete variable domain reads DVKVTQSSRYLVKRTGEKVFLECVQDMDHENMFWYRQDPGLGLRLIYFSYDVKMKEKGDIPEGYSVSREKKERFSLILESASTNQTSMYLCASAQAEGSKTEAFFGQGTRLTVV.

This clonotype was seen more than once but under ten times. This chain connects TRBV5-1 to TRBJ2-7; the D gene is possibly TRBD2 (6 bases). Germline values: CDR1 SGHRS, CDR2 YFSETQ. V lost 0 bases to trimming and J lost 5 bases, with 12 bases between them. This CDR3 contains 14 residues. CDR3 nucleotides: TGCGCCAGCAGCTTGGCCACGGGGGTGGACGAGCAGTACTTC. Translating gives CASSLATGVDEQYF. The full variable domain, completed using reference TRBV5-1 and TRBJ2-7, is KAGVTQTPRYLIKTRGQQVTLSCSPISGHRSVSWYQQTPGQGLQFLFEYFSETQRNKGNFPGRFSGRQFSNSRSEMNVSTLELGDSALYLCASSLATGVDEQYFGPGTRLTVT.

This clonotype was observed a few times. This rearrangement joins TRBV4-1 to TRBJ1-3, with D unresolved. Trimming stripped 5 bases from V and 2 bases from J, with 16 bases between. From germline, CDR1 is MGHRA and CDR2 YSYEKL. This CDR3 has 16 residues. CDR3 sequence (DNA): TGCGCCAGCAGCTACGACGCAGGTTTAGCTGGAAACACCATATATTTT. Translating gives CASSYDAGLAGNTIYF.

This clonotype was detected a few times. The chain carries TRBV7-9 and TRBJ1-1; D not resolved. Germline CDR1 is SEHNR and CDR2 is FQNEAQ (reference sequence). V dropped 0 bases and J dropped 1 base, with 12 bases sitting between them. The CDR3 runs 16 residues. The CDR3: CASSLAVGRANTEAFF. The DNA for the CDR3 is TGTGCCAGCAGCTTAGCGGTTGGGCGGGCGAACACTGAAGCTTTCTTT.

V and J are TRBV7-3 and TRBJ2-3, with D maybe TRBD2 (6 bases). Trimming cost V 5 bases and J 5 bases, with 14 bases left between them. CDR3 size: 14 residues. Germline CDR1 and CDR2: SGHTA and FQGTGA. CDR3 nucleotides: TGTGCCAGCAGCCCGAGACTAGATGGAGATACGCAGTATTTT. This translates into CASSPRLDGDTQYF.

This clonotype was detected only a few times. CDR3 sequence: CASRTFSGRTNYGYTF. CDR3 in DNA: TGTGCCAGCAGAACCTTTAGCGGACGAACGAACTATGGCTACACCTTC. V is TRBV11-2 and J is TRBJ1-2; D is uncertain. CDR3 length: 16 residues. V shed 6 bases and J shed 2 bases, with 19 bases lying between them. Germline V gives CDR1 SGHAT, CDR2 FQNNGV.

This clonotype was counted ten times or more. The gene calls are TRBV25-1 and TRBJ1-6; 11 bases are shared with TRBD1. The trim removed 8 bases at V and 10 bases at J, leaving 1 base unmatched. The CDR3 is made up of 12 amino acids. The germline V gene encodes CDR1 MGHDK and CDR2 SYGVNS. In nucleotides, the CDR3 is TGTGCCAGCGGGACAGGGGGGTCACCCCTCCACTTT. Its translation: CASGTGGSPLHF. The full variable domain, completed using reference TRBV25-1 and TRBJ1-6, is EADIYQTPRYLVIGTGKKITLECSQTMGHDKMYWYQQDPGMELHLIHYSYGVNSTEKGDLSSESTVSRIRTEHFPLTLESARPSHTSQYLCASGTGGSPLHFGNGTRLTVT.

This clonotype was observed many times. In DNA, the CDR3 is TGCGCCAGCAGCTTGGAATCTGTTAGCACAGATACGCAGTATTTT. Translating it yields CASSLESVSTDTQYF. The chain has TRBV5-1 and TRBJ2-3; no firm D call. The V gene's germline CDR1 is SGHRS and CDR2 YFSETQ. The V end was cut by 0 bases, the J end by 0 bases, with 8 bases between. This CDR3 is 15 amino acids long.

This chain joins TRBV20-1 and TRBJ1-1, with no clear D. The CDR3 is 14 residues long. V was pared by 4 bases and J by 1 base, with 13 bases between. CDR1 and CDR2 (germline): DFQATT, SNEGSKA (reference sequence). CDR3 residues: CSATDLGQNTEAFF. The DNA of the CDR3 is TGCAGTGCTACTGACTTAGGGCAGAACACTGAAGCTTTCTTT.

V and J are TRBV6-1 and TRBJ1-1; 7 bases map to TRBD1. Germline assignment: CDR1 MNHNS and CDR2 SASEGT. V was clipped by 1 base and J by 0 bases; unmatched bases: 2. The CDR3 totals 15 residues. This CDR3 reads CASSEGTGMNTEAFF. CDR3 nucleotides: TGTGCCAGCAGTGAAGGGACAGGCATGAACACTGAAGCTTTCTTT.

This clonotype was counted ten times or more. The chain joins TRBV3-1 to TRBJ2-1; D unresolved. Germline values: CDR1 LGHDT, CDR2 YNNKEL (reference sequence). V dropped 5 bases and J dropped 2 bases, with 7 bases sitting between them. The CDR3 runs 13 residues. The CDR3 nucleotides are TGTGCCAGCAGCACCGGTCCCTACAATGAGCAGTTCTTC. Its translation is CASSTGPYNEQFF.

The V gene is TRBV20-1, the J gene TRBJ2-1; 10 nucleotides align to TRBD2. Germline V CDR1 and CDR2: DFQATT, SNEGSKA (reference sequence). The CDR3 loop spans 14 amino acids. The junction had 4 bases not matched to a gene; V was cut back by 3 bases and J by 5 bases. The CDR3: CSASGTSDNNEQFF. The DNA of the CDR3 is TGCAGTGCTAGCGGGACTAGCGACAACAATGAGCAGTTCTTC.

The rearrangement links TRBV13 to TRBJ2-2; 12 nucleotides line up with TRBD2. The CDR3 is made up of 16 amino acids. V shed 5 bases and J 7 bases; nucleotides not matched to a gene: 8. The germline V gene has CDR1 PRHDT and CDR2 FYEKMQ (reference sequence). CDR3 coding DNA: TGTGCCAGCAGCCCTGGACTAGCGGGAAGGGTCGGGGAGCTGTTTTTT. Its protein product is CASSPGLAGRVGELFF.

There are many counts of this clonotype. The CDR3 DNA sequence: TGCAGTGCTAGAGCCCCAAGCTTGTACGAGCAGTACTTC. Translation gives CSARAPSLYEQYF. The chain couples TRBV20-1 to TRBJ2-7; no clear D gene. V lost 1 base and J lost 4, with 11 bases in between. There are 13 residues in the CDR3. CDR1 and CDR2 (germline): DFQATT, SNEGSKA (reference sequence).

This clonotype was recorded a few times. The V call is TRBV18, the J call TRBJ2-5; D is possibly TRBD1 (5 bases). In germline, CDR1 is KGHSH, CDR2 LQKENI. The length of the CDR3 is 10 residues. DNA of the CDR3: TGTGCACAGGAACAAGAGACCCAGTACTTC. Its protein product is CAQEQETQYF.

J is TRBJ2-6 and V is TRBV6-5; D not resolved. Between the trimmed V and J ends, which lost 2 bases and 0 bases, there was a span of 14 bases. Germline V lookup: CDR1 MNHEY, CDR2 SVGAGI. The CDR3 covers 18 residues. The CDR3 bases are TGTGCCAGCAGTTACCTAGTGGGCTGGGACTCTGGGGCCAACGTCCTGACTTTC. This encodes CASSYLVGWDSGANVLTF.

V gene TRBV27 combines with J gene TRBJ2-7, with D perhaps TRBD1 or TRBD2 (5 bases each). V was trimmed by 7 bases and J by 3 bases, leaving 22 bases between them. The CDR3 is 16 amino acids. Per the germline V gene, CDR1 is MNHEY and CDR2 is SMNVEV (reference sequence). CDR3 nucleotide sequence: TGTGCCAGCATACTTATCAACCGGGACGGTCTCTACGAGCAGTACTTC. This translates into CASILINRDGLYEQYF.

The chain combines TRBV28 with TRBJ2-7; 8 nucleotides line up with TRBD1. The germline V gene encodes CDR1 MDHEN and CDR2 SYDVKM. Trimming cost V 8 bases and J 3 bases; bases outside gene matches: 9. The CDR3 has 14 amino acids. Here the CDR3 reads CASRTGGLRYEQYF. The CDR3 DNA reads TGTGCCAGCCGCACAGGGGGTCTCCGCTACGAGCAGTACTTC.

In this sample, this clonotype turned up a few times. The rearrangement uses TRBV18 and TRBJ1-2; 8 nucleotides match TRBD1. The J segment lost 2 bases and the V segment lost 1 base, leaving 3 bases of the junction unmatched. This CDR3 spans 15 amino acids. The germline V gene has CDR1 KGHSH and CDR2 LQKENI. The CDR3 reads CASSPRTGMNYGYTF. The DNA of the CDR3 is TGTGCCAGCTCACCACGGACAGGGATGAACTATGGCTACACCTTC.

The genes are TRBV10-1 and TRBJ1-1; tentatively, D is TRBD1 (5 bases). The germline gives CDR1 WNHNN, CDR2 SYGVQD (reference sequence). Deletions cut 7 bases from V and 0 bases from J, with 9 bases between. The CDR3 is 13 residues long. CDR3 coding DNA: TGCGCCAGCAAGACAGCAATGAACACTGAAGCTTTCTTT. Translating gives CASKTAMNTEAFF.

The chain couples TRBV7-2 to TRBJ2-3; 9 bases are shared with TRBD2. Germline V gene lookup returns CDR1 SGHTA and CDR2 FQGNSA. The CDR3 extends over 15 amino acids. V was pared by 4 bases and J by 4 bases, with 6 bases of the junction left unmatched. The CDR3 loop reads CASSWGGGAADTQYF. The CDR3 DNA follows: TGTGCCAGCAGCTGGGGCGGGGGGGCCGCAGATACGCAGTATTTT.

The chain joins TRBV18 to TRBJ2-6; D not certain. Germline V gene data show CDR1 as KGHSH and CDR2 as LQKENI. The CDR3 has 16 residues. V lost 3 bases and J lost 0, with 9 bases in between. The CDR3, as DNA: TGTGCCAGCTCACCCTTACAGTCCTCTGGGGCCAACGTCCTGACTTTC. Protein product: CASSPLQSSGANVLTF.

This chain uses TRBV7-8 with TRBJ2-7, with unresolved D. The CDR3 is 14 amino acids. The ends were cut back, 4 bases at V and 6 bases at J, with 16 bases in the middle. The germline CDR1 and CDR2 sequences are SGHVS and FQNEAQ. CDR3 nucleotide sequence: TGTGCCAGCAGCTCAACCCAGAGTACCGGCGAGCAGTACTTC. This codes for CASSSTQSTGEQYF.

This clonotype was picked up a small number of times. The V call is TRBV28, the J call TRBJ1-2; D gene uncertain. Trimming shortened V by 3 bases and J by 7 bases, and 18 bases separated the two germline ends. Looked up from germline, CDR1 is MDHEN and CDR2 is SYDVKM. This CDR3 has 15 amino acids. The CDR3 nucleotides are TGTGCCAGCAGTTTTTTGGGGAGTCGGTACGGTGGCTACACCTTC. This encodes CASSFLGSRYGGYTF.

This clonotype was counted a few times. The chain is built from TRBV12-3 or TRBV12-4 and TRBJ1-1; TRBD1 might be the D (6 bases). The CDR3 totals 15 residues. V was trimmed by 5 bases and J by 1 base, leaving 14 bases between them. CDR3 sequence reads: CASSDPDSPNTEAFF. The CDR3 DNA reads TGTGCCAGCAGTGACCCGGACAGCCCGAACACTGAAGCTTTCTTT.

This clonotype has just a few counts. The rearrangement uses TRBV20-1 and TRBJ2-3, with 7 bases lining up with TRBD2. Unmatched junction bases numbered 5, after V lost 8 bases and J lost 0 bases. There are 13 residues in the CDR3. In germline, CDR1 is DFQATT, CDR2 SNEGSKA (reference sequence). The CDR3 sequence: CSRAGLSTDTQYF. DNA for the CDR3: TGCAGTAGAGCGGGACTTAGCACAGATACGCAGTATTTT.